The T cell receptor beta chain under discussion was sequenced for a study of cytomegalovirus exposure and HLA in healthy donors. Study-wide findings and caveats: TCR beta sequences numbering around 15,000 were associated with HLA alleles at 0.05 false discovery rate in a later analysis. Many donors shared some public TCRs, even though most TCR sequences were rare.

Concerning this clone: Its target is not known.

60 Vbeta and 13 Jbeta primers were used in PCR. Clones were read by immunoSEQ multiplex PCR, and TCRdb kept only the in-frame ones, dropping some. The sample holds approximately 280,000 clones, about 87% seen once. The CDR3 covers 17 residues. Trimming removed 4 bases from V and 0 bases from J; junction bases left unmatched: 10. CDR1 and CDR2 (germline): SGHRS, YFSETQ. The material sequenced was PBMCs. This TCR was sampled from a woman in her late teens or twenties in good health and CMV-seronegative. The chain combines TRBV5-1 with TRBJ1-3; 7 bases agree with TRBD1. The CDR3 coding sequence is TGCGCCAGCAGCGGGACAGACAGGGCTCGCTCTGGAAACACCATATATTTT. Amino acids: CASSGTDRARSGNTIYF.